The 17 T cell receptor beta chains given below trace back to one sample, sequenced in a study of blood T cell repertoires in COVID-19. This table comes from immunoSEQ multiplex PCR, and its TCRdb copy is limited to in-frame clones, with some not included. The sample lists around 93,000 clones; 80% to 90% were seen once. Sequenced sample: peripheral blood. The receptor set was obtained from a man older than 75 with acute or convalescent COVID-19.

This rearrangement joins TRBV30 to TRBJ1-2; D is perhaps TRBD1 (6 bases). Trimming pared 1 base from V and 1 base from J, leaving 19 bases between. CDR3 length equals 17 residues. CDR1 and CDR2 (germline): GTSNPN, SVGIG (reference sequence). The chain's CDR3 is CAWSGLGHPLSNYGYTF. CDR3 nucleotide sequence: TGTGCCTGGAGTGGGTTGGGACACCCTCTGAGTAACTATGGCTACACCTTC.

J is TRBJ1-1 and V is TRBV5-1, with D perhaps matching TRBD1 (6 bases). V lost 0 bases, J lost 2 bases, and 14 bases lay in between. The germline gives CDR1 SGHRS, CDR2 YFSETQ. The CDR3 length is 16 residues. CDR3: CASSLAQQGFNTEAFF. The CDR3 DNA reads TGCGCCAGCAGCTTGGCACAACAGGGCTTTAACACTGAAGCTTTCTTT.

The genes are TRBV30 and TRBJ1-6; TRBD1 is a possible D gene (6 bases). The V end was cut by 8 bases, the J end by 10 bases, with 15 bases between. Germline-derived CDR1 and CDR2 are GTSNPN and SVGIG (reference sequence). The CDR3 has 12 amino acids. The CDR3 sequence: CAGTGSGSPLHF. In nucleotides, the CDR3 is TGTGCCGGAACAGGGTCGGGGTCACCCCTCCACTTT.

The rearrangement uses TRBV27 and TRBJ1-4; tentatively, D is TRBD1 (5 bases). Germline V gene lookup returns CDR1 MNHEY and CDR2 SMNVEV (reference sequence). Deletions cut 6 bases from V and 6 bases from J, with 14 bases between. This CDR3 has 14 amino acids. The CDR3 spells CASRDQGIHEKLFF. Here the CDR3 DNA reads TGTGCCAGCAGGGACCAGGGTATCCATGAAAAACTGTTTTTT.

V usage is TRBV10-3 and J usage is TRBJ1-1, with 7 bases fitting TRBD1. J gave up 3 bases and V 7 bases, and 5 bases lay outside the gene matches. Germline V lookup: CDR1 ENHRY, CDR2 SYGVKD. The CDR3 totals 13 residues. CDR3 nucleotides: TGTGCCATCACGGAGGGGGCGGACACTGAAGCTTTCTTT. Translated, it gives CAITEGADTEAFF.

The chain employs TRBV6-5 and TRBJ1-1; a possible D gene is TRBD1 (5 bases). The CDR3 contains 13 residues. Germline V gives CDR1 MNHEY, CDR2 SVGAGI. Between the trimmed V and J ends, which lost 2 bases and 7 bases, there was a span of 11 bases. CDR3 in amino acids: CASSYHRQGEAFF. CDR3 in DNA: TGTGCCAGCAGTTACCATCGGCAGGGTGAAGCTTTCTTT.

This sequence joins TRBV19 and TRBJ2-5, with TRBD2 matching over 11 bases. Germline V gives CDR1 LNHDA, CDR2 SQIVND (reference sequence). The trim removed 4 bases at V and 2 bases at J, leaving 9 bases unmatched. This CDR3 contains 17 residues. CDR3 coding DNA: TGTGCCAGTAGTAACCAGCTTACTAGCGGGAGACAAGAGACCCAGTACTTC. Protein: CASSNQLTSGRQETQYF.

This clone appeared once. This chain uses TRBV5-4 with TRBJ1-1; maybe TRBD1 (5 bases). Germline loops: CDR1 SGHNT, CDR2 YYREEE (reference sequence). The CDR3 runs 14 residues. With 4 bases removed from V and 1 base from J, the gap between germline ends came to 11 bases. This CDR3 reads CASSRSGGNTEAFF. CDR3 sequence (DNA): TGTGCCAGCAGCCGCTCCGGGGGGAACACTGAAGCTTTCTTT. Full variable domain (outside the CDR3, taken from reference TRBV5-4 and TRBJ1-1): ETGVTQSPTHLIKTRGQQVTLRCSSQSGHNTVSWYQQALGQGPQFIFQYYREEENGRGNFPPRFSGLQFPNYSSELNVNALELDDSALYLCASSRSGGNTEAFFGQGTRLTVV.

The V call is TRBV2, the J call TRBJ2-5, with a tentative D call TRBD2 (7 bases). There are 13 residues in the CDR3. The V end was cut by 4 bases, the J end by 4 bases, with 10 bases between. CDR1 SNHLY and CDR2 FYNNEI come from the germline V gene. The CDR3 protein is CASSVGGGETQYF. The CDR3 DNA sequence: TGTGCCAGCAGTGTGGGAGGGGGAGAGACCCAGTACTTC.

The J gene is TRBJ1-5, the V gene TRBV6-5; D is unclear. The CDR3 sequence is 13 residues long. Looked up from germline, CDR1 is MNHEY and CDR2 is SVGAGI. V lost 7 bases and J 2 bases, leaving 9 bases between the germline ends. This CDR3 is CASMREGNQPQHF. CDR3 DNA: TGTGCCAGCATGAGGGAGGGCAATCAGCCCCAGCATTTT.

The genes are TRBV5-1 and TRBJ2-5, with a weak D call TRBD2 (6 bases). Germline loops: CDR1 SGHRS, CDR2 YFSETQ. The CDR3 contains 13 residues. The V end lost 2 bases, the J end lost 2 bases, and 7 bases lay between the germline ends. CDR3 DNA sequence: TGCGCCAGCAGCTTTGGGGGGCAAGAGACCCAGTACTTC. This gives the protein CASSFGGQETQYF.

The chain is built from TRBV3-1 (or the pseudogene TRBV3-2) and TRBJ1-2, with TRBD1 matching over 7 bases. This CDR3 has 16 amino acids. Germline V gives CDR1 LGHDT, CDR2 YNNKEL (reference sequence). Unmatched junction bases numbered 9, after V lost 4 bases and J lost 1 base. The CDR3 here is CASSPYYRGGNYGYTF. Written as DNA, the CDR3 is TGTGCCAGCAGCCCTTACTACAGGGGCGGTAACTATGGCTACACCTTC.

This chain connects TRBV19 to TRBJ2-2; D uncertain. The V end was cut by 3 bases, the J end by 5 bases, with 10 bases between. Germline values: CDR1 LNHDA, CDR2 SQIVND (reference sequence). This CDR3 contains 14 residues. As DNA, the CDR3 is TGTGCCAGTAGTATTGGGCTTCCGACCGGGGAGCTGTTTTTT. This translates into CASSIGLPTGELFF.

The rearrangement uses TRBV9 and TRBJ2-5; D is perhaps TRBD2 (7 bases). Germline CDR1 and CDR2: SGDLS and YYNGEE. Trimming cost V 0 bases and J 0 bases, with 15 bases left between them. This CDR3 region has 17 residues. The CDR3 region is CASSVGGTGGNQETQYF. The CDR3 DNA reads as TGTGCCAGCAGCGTAGGTGGGACGGGGGGCAACCAAGAGACCCAGTACTTC. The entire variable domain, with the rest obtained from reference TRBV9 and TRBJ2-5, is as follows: DSGVTQTPKHLITATGQRVTLRCSPRSGDLSVYWYQQSLDQGLQFLIQYYNGEERAKGNILERFSAQQFPDLHSELNLSSLELGDSALYFCASSVGGTGGNQETQYFGPGTRLLVL.

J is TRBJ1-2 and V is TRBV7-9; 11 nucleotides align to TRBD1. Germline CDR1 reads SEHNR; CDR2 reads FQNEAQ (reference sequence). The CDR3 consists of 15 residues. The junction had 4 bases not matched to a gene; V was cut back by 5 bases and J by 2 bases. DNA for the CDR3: TGTGCCAGCAGCGGACAGGGGGCGTCGAACTATGGCTACACCTTC. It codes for CASSGQGASNYGYTF. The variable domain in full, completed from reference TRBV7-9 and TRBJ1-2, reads DTGVSQNPRHKITKRGQNVTFRCDPISEHNRLYWYRQTLGQGPEFLTYFQNEAQLEKSRLLSDRFSAERPKGSFSTLEIQRTEQGDSAMYLCASSGQGASNYGYTFGSGTRLTVV.

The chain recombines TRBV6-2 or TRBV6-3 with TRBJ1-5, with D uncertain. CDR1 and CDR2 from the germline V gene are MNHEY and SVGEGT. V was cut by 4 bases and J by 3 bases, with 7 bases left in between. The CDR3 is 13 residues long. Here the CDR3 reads CASSSGYNQPQHF. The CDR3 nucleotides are TGTGCCAGCAGTTCAGGCTACAATCAGCCCCAGCATTTT.

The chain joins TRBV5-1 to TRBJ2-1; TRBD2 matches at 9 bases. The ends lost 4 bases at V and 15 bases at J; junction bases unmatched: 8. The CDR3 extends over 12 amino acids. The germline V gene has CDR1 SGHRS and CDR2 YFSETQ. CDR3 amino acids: CASSGAGTSPFF. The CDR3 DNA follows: TGCGCCAGCAGCGGAGCCGGGACTAGCCCGTTCTTC. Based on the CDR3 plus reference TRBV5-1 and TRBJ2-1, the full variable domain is KAGVTQTPRYLIKTRGQQVTLSCSPISGHRSVSWYQQTPGQGLQFLFEYFSETQRNKGNFPGRFSGRQFSNSRSEMNVSTLELGDSALYLCASSGAGTSPFFGPGTRLTVL.